Below, 29 T cell receptor beta chains from the same sample are listed, as sequenced in a study of T cells in women clearing cervical HPV infection. Repertoires were generated with immunoSEQ multiplex PCR, while TCRdb's copy carries only in-frame clones and drops some. The sample totals roughly 22,000 clones. Sequenced: blood buffy coat. Source of these receptors: a woman between 18 and 69 years old with a cervical HPV16 infection that either progressed to CIN3+ or cleared (not recorded which).

Points on this clone: From the germline J gene comes the end of the CDR3, since the read stops 3 residues before it. The chain uses TRBV5-4 and TRBJ2-1; 12 bases are a match to TRBD2. V gave up 3 bases and J gave up 8 bases; unmatched junction bases: 0. CDR3 length: 13 amino acids. Germline V gene data show CDR1 as SGHNT and CDR2 as YYREEE (reference sequence). CDR3 sequence reads: CASSSSGRDEQFF. CDR3 DNA, as far as it was read: TGTGCCAGCAGCTCTAGCGGGAGGGATGAG.

About this clone: Sequencing ends 3 residues short of the CDR3 end; the germline J gene provides the rest. The chain is built from TRBV2 and TRBJ2-3; 11 bases line up with TRBD2. This CDR3 comprises 16 residues. CDR1 and CDR2 from the germline V gene are SNHLY and FYNNEI. V shed 3 bases, J shed 3 bases, and the junction held 5 bases outside the gene matches. This chain's CDR3 is CASSDGLAGGTDTQYF. The part of the CDR3 DNA that was read is TGTGCCAGCAGTGACGGGCTAGCGGGAGGTACAGATACG.

Worth noting for this clone: From the germline J gene comes the end of the CDR3, since the read stops 3 residues before it. V and J are TRBV5-1 and TRBJ2-1, with a possible D match to TRBD1 (6 bases). This CDR3 comprises 15 residues. The V gene's germline CDR1 is SGHRS and CDR2 YFSETQ. Trimming left V 0 bases short and J 7 bases short, with 14 bases between. The sequenced CDR3 bases are TGCGCCAGCAGCTTGGAACAGGGAAGTTGGAATGAG. Protein product: CASSLEQGSWNE. The full CDR3 sequence reads CASSLEQGSWNEQFF.

Here the CDR3 reads CSVVSAMNTEAFF. CDR3 DNA (partial): TGCAGCGTTGTTTCAGCGATGAACACTGAA. This chain connects TRBV29-1 to TRBJ1-1; no firm D call. The read finishes 3 residues shy of the CDR3 end, and the germline J gene is used to complete it. The CDR3 is made up of 13 amino acids. Germline V gene data show CDR1 as SQVTM and CDR2 as ANQGSEA. V lost 4 bases and J 0 bases, leaving 9 bases between the germline ends.

This clone shows up as medium-sized by frequency. The read stops 3 residues short of the end of the CDR3; the missing end is completed from the germline J gene. The chain is built from TRBV30 and TRBJ1-4, with a possible D match to TRBD1 (5 bases). This CDR3 has 12 residues. Germline CDR1 is GTSNPN and CDR2 is SVGIG (reference sequence). V lost 2 bases and J lost 4, with 5 bases in between. The part of the CDR3 DNA that was read is TGTGCCTGGAGTCAGGGTAATGAAAAA. It encodes CAWSQGNEK. The full CDR3 sequence reads CAWSQGNEKLFF.

Concerning this clone: Coverage ceases 3 residues before the CDR3 finishes, and the germline J gene fills in the end. The chain couples TRBV5-1 to TRBJ2-1, with D possibly matching TRBD1 (5 bases). The V end lost 2 bases, the J end lost 5 bases, and 8 bases lay between the germline ends. The CDR3 length is 13 residues. Germline CDR1 is SGHRS and CDR2 is YFSETQ. The CDR3 sequence: CASSFTGNNEQFF. CDR3 DNA (partial): TGCGCCAGCAGCTTTACAGGTAACAATGAG.

On this clone itself: Coverage ceases 3 residues before the CDR3 finishes, and the germline J gene fills in the end. The rearrangement uses TRBV2 and TRBJ2-7, with D perhaps matching TRBD2 (5 bases). The CDR3 covers 14 residues. Trimming shortened V by 8 bases and J by 6 bases, and 20 bases separated the two germline ends. CDR1 and CDR2 from the germline V gene are SNHLY and FYNNEI. This CDR3 reads CASWDKRTGGEQYF. The covered CDR3 bases are TGTGCCAGCTGGGATAAGAGGACTGGAGGCGAG.

This clone ranks as medium-sized in terms of frequency. From the germline J gene comes the end of the CDR3, since the read stops 3 residues before it. The chain couples TRBV18 to TRBJ2-5, with no clear D. This CDR3 has 14 amino acids. Trimming took off 3 bases at V and 1 base at J, with 9 bases between the two ends. Germline CDR1 and CDR2: KGHSH and LQKENI. CDR3 bases read: TGTGCCAGCTCACCCCGACAAGGCCAAGAGACC. Translated, it gives CASSPRQGQET. The entire CDR3 sequence reads CASSPRQGQETQYF.

Of note for this clone: The read ends 3 residues early relative to the CDR3; the germline J gene fills the gap. The chain has TRBV28 and TRBJ1-2; D ambiguous. The ends were cut back, 3 bases at V and 0 bases at J, with 11 bases in the middle. Germline V gene lookup returns CDR1 MDHEN and CDR2 SYDVKM. The CDR3 extends over 15 amino acids. The DNA read from the CDR3 is TGTGCCAGCAGTTTGAGAAACAGTGCTAACTATGGC. This gives the protein CASSLRNSANYG. The full CDR3 is CASSLRNSANYGYTF.

Comment on this clone: The CDR3 goes on 3 residues after the read ends, and that part is filled in from the germline J gene. The chain has TRBV5-4 and TRBJ1-1, with D unresolved. The CDR3 has 13 residues. Germline V gene sequence: CDR1 SGHNT, CDR2 YYREEE (reference sequence). Trimming took off 2 bases at V and 1 base at J, with 6 bases between the two ends. The CDR3 sequence is CASSLQGNTEAFF. The DNA read from the CDR3 is TGTGCCAGCAGCTTACAAGGGAACACTGAA.

On this clone: The read falls 3 residues short of the CDR3 end, and the missing part is taken from the germline J gene. V is TRBV7-8 and J is TRBJ2-7; TRBD2 is a possible D gene (6 bases). The V gene lost 6 bases and the J gene lost 1 base, with 13 bases spanning the gap. CDR1 SGHVS and CDR2 FQNEAQ come from the germline V gene. The CDR3 runs 14 residues. CDR3 protein: CASRLAGTSYEQYF. The part of the CDR3 DNA that was read is TGTGCCAGCAGACTTGCCGGGACTTCCTACGAG.

As concerns this clone: From the germline J gene comes the end of the CDR3, since the read stops 3 residues before it. The rearrangement links TRBV2 to TRBJ2-7; D is possibly TRBD1 (5 bases). Germline CDR1 is SNHLY and CDR2 is FYNNEI. CDR3 length: 13 amino acids. With 4 bases removed from V and 3 bases from J, the gap between germline ends came to 10 bases. The CDR3 region is CASSVDSNYEQYF. The sequenced part of the CDR3 DNA is TGTGCCAGCAGTGTTGACAGCAACTACGAG.

As for this clone: The CDR3 end lies 3 residues beyond the end of the read and is filled in from the germline J gene. The chain links TRBV5-1 to TRBJ1-1, with unresolved D. CDR3 length equals 13 residues. V dropped 3 bases and J dropped 1 base, with 7 bases sitting between them. Germline-derived CDR1 and CDR2 are SGHRS and YFSETQ. The DNA read from the CDR3 is TGCGCCAGCAGCTATTCGGGGAACACTGAA. It yields the protein CASSYSGNTE. The CDR3 as a whole reads CASSYSGNTEAFF.

Notes on this clone: The sequence runs out 3 residues before the end of the CDR3; the remainder is reconstructed from the germline J gene. The gene calls are TRBV19 and TRBJ1-2; 8 nucleotides agree with TRBD1. CDR1 is LNHDA, CDR2 SQIVND, per germline (reference sequence). The CDR3 is made up of 15 amino acids. Trimming cost V 10 bases and J 4 bases; bases outside gene matches: 14. The CDR3 is CATSRGGRGLYGYTF. The sequenced part of the CDR3 DNA is TGTGCCACCTCCCGCGGGGGCAGGGGGCTCTATGGC.

Judged by frequency, this clone is medium-sized. The missing CDR3 end, 3 residues past where the read stops, is filled in from the germline J gene. The chain recombines TRBV5-1 with TRBJ1-2; 8 bases match TRBD1. CDR3 length: 12 residues. V dropped 7 bases and J dropped 4; count of bases not matched to a gene: 3. Germline loops: CDR1 SGHRS, CDR2 YFSETQ. CDR3 residues: CASRQGPYGYTF. CDR3 DNA (partial): TGCGCCAGCCGACAGGGGCCCTATGGC.

As for this clone: The CDR3 end is not reached by the read, which stops 3 residues before it; the germline J gene fills it in. This rearrangement joins TRBV13 to TRBJ2-5, with D possibly being TRBD2 (6 bases). The V and J ends lost 3 bases and 2 bases respectively, with 13 bases between them. Germline V gene data show CDR1 as PRHDT and CDR2 as FYEKMQ (reference sequence). This CDR3 is built from 15 residues. CDR3 protein: CASSFSGDLQETQYF. The part of the CDR3 DNA that was read is TGTGCCAGCAGCTTTTCGGGGGACTTGCAAGAGACC.

About this clone: The CDR3 extends 3 residues past the end of the read, so its final part is completed from the germline J gene. V usage is TRBV27 and J usage is TRBJ2-5; possibly TRBD1 for D (7 bases). The V end lost 7 bases, the J end lost 5 bases, and 20 bases lay between the germline ends. Germline V gene lookup returns CDR1 MNHEY and CDR2 SMNVEV (reference sequence). The CDR3 has 15 residues. The CDR3 loop reads CASTRGGGGRETQYF. The covered CDR3 bases are TGTGCCAGCACTAGAGGAGGGGGCGGGCGGGAGACC.

The CDR3 bases that were read are TGTGCCAGCAGCCGGGCGACAGCACCCTTGGGCAATGAG. This gives the protein CASSRATAPLGNE. The whole CDR3 sequence is CASSRATAPLGNEQFF. This chain uses TRBV7-8 with TRBJ2-1, with D perhaps TRBD1 (5 bases). The read ends 3 residues shy of where the CDR3 ends; the end is completed using the germline J gene. Per germline, CDR1 SGHVS and CDR2 FQNEAQ. Trimming left V 5 bases short and J 6 bases short, with 20 bases between. The CDR3 contains 16 residues.

This clone is called medium-sized (0.01 to 0.1%) based on its frequency. CDR3 amino acids: CASSIASSGYGYTF. The sequenced CDR3 bases are TGTGCCAGTAGTATTGCGAGTTCGGGCTATGGC. The rearrangement links TRBV19 to TRBJ1-2; D is unclear. The read stops 3 residues short of the end of the CDR3; the missing end is completed from the germline J gene. The V end was cut by 3 bases, the J end by 4 bases, with 12 bases between. The CDR3 length is 14 residues. The V gene's germline CDR1 is LNHDA and CDR2 SQIVND (reference sequence).

Points on this clone: The sequence runs out 3 residues before the end of the CDR3; the remainder is reconstructed from the germline J gene. V usage is TRBV5-6 and J usage is TRBJ2-1; 7 nucleotides agree with TRBD2. The CDR3 runs 15 residues. CDR1 and CDR2 (germline): SGHDT, YYEEEE. The V and J ends lost 2 bases and 6 bases, in that order; junction bases with no gene match: 8. CDR3 bases read: TGTGCCAGCAGCTTTATCAGCGGGAATCCCAATGAG. Translating it yields CASSFISGNPNE. From start to end, the CDR3 is CASSFISGNPNEQFF.

For this clone: The CDR3 extends 3 residues past the end of the read, so its final part is completed from the germline J gene. The V gene is TRBV11-2, the J gene TRBJ2-1; 10 bases agree with TRBD2. The CDR3 loop spans 15 amino acids. Germline V gene data show CDR1 as SGHAT and CDR2 as FQNNGV. V shed 5 bases and J 0 bases; nucleotides not matched to a gene: 1. The DNA read from the CDR3 is TGTGCCAGCAGCACTAGCGGGAACTCCTACAATGAG. This translates into CASSTSGNSYNE. The CDR3 in full is CASSTSGNSYNEQFF.

As to this clone: The sequenced fragment ends 3 residues before the CDR3 boundary, so the rest is inferred from the germline J gene. The chain combines TRBV20-1 with TRBJ2-7; 7 bases align to TRBD2. J lost 2 bases, V lost 4 bases, and 11 bases had no gene match. CDR1 and CDR2 (germline): DFQATT, SNEGSKA (reference sequence). The CDR3 runs 15 residues. CDR3 bases read: TGCAGTGCTAACCCCCTTCAGCGGGATACCTACGAG. This gives the protein CSANPLQRDTYE. The complete CDR3 sequence is CSANPLQRDTYEQYF.

Worth noting for this clone: From the germline J gene comes the end of the CDR3, since the read stops 3 residues before it. The chain carries TRBV9 and TRBJ2-3; D not certain. The CDR3 is 14 residues long. Germline-derived CDR1 and CDR2 are SGDLS and YYNGEE. V lost 3 bases and J lost 0, with 8 bases in between. The sequenced part of the CDR3 DNA is TGTGCCAGCAGCGGCCGAACTAGCACAGATACG. This encodes CASSGRTSTDT. The full-length CDR3 reads as CASSGRTSTDTQYF.

As to this clone: Read coverage stops 3 residues before the CDR3 terminus; the germline J gene supplies the remainder. The chain carries TRBV7-9 and TRBJ2-6; D unresolved. This CDR3 is built from 14 residues. V lost 5 bases to trimming and J lost 0 bases, with 5 bases between them. Per the germline V gene, CDR1 is SEHNR and CDR2 is FQNEAQ (reference sequence). Incomplete CDR3 DNA: TGTGCCAGCAGCCGCGACTCTGGGGCCAACGTC. Encoded protein: CASSRDSGANV. The complete CDR3 protein is CASSRDSGANVLTF.

Notes on this clone: The sequenced fragment ends 3 residues before the CDR3 boundary, so the rest is inferred from the germline J gene. V usage is TRBV5-1 and J usage is TRBJ2-7; weak D call: TRBD1 (5 bases). V lost 0 bases, J lost 4 bases, and 8 bases lay in between. This CDR3 region has 13 residues. Germline V gene lookup returns CDR1 SGHRS and CDR2 YFSETQ. The DNA read from the CDR3 is TGCGCCAGCAGCTTGGGGGCAGGGTACGAG. It translates to CASSLGAGYE. The whole CDR3 reads CASSLGAGYEQYF.

Regarding this clone: Read coverage stops 3 residues before the CDR3 terminus; the germline J gene supplies the remainder. The V call is TRBV12-3 or TRBV12-4, the J call TRBJ1-1; maybe TRBD1 (5 bases). The CDR3 has 14 amino acids. V was shortened by 6 bases and J by 1 base, with 12 bases between the two germline ends. The sequenced CDR3 bases are TGTGCCAGCAGCGCCCTGGACAAGAACACTGAA. Translating gives CASSALDKNTE. The full CDR3 reads CASSALDKNTEAFF.

As for this clone: The CDR3 end falls 3 residues outside the read, so it is completed with the germline J gene. The gene calls are TRBV12-3 or TRBV12-4 and TRBJ2-3; 9 positions match TRBD1. The CDR3 has 14 amino acids. Trimming removed 7 bases from V and 5 bases from J; junction bases left unmatched: 7. This CDR3 reads CASNGDRAKDTQYF. The covered CDR3 bases are TGTGCCAGCAATGGGGACAGGGCAAAAGATACG.

By frequency, this clone registers medium-sized (0.01 to 0.1%). The missing CDR3 end, 3 residues past where the read stops, is filled in from the germline J gene. The V and J genes are TRBV18 and TRBJ2-3; tentatively, D is TRBD2 (6 bases). The CDR3 spans 15 residues. CDR1 and CDR2 (germline): KGHSH, LQKENI. Trimming stripped 3 bases from V and 4 bases from J, with 14 bases between. The CDR3 DNA, read in part, is TGTGCCAGCTCACCTAGGTCCGGGGGAGCAGATACG. This sequence encodes CASSPRSGGADT. The whole CDR3 sequence is CASSPRSGGADTQYF.

The CDR3 protein is CSARDSAGVSEQYF. CDR3 DNA (partial): TGCAGTGCTAGAGATTCTGCGGGCGTCTCCGAG. This chain joins TRBV20-1 and TRBJ2-7, with D possibly being TRBD2 (5 bases). The read falls 3 residues short of the CDR3 end, and the missing part is taken from the germline J gene. The CDR3 is made up of 14 amino acids. V dropped 0 bases and J dropped 6 bases, with 15 bases sitting between them. The germline V gene encodes CDR1 DFQATT and CDR2 SNEGSKA (reference sequence).